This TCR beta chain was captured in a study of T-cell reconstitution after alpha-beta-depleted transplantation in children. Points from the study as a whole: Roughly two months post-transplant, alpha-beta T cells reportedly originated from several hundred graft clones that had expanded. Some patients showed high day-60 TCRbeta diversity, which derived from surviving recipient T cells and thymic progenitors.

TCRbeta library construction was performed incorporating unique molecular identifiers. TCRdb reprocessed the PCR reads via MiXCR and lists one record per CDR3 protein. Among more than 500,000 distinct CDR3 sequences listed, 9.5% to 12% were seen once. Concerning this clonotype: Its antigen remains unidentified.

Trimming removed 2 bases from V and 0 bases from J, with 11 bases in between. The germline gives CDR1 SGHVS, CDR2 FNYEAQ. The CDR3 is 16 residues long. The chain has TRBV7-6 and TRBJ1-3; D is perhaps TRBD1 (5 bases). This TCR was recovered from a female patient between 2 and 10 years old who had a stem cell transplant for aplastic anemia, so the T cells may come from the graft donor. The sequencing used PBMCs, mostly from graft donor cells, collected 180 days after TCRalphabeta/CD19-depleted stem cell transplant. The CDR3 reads CASSLLGRSSGNTIYF. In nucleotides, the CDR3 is TGTGCCAGCAGCTTACTGGGACGCAGCTCTGGAAACACCATATATTTT.